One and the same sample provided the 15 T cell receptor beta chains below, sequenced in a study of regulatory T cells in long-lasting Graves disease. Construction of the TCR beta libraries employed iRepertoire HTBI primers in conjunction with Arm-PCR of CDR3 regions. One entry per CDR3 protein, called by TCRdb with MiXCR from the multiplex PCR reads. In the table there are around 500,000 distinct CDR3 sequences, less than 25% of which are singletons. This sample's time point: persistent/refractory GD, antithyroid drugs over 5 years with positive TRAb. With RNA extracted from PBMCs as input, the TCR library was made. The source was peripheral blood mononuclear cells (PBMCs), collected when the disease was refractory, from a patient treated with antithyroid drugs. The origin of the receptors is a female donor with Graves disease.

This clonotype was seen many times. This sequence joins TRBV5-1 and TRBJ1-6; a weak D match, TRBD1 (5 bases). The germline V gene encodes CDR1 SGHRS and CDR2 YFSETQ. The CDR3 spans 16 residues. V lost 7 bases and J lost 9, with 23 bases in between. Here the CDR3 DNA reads TGCGCCAGCCGACCGGACGGGGGAATGGGGCTTTCACCCCTCCACTTT. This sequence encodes CASRPDGGMGLSPLHF.

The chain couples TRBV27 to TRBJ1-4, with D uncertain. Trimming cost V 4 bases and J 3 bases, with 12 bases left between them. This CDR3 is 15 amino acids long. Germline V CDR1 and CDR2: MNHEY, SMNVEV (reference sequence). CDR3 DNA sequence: TGTGCCAGCAGTTCGACCCGGCGGGCTAATGAAAAACTGTTTTTT. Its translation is CASSSTRRANEKLFF.

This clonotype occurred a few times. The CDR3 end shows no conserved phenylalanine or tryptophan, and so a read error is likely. This CDR3 reads CASSRRLAGKETQYL. The CDR3 bases are TGTGCCAGTAGTAGAAGACTAGCGGGAAAGGAGACCCAGTACCTC. V and J are TRBV19 and TRBJ2-5, with 11 bases aligning to TRBD2. The CDR3 totals 15 residues. V shed 4 bases and J 5 bases; nucleotides not matched to a gene: 6. Germline-derived CDR1 and CDR2 are LNHDA and SQIVND (reference sequence).

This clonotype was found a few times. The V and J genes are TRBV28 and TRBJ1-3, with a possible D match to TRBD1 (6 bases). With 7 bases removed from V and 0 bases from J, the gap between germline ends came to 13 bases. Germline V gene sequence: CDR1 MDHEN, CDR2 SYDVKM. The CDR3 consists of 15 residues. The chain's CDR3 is CASTLMGASGNTIYF. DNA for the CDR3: TGTGCCAGCACATTAATGGGGGCCTCTGGAAACACCATATATTTT.

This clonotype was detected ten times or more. DNA of the CDR3: TGCGCCAGCAACCTAGCGGGAGGAAATGCCGGGGAGCTGTTTTTT. It encodes CASNLAGGNAGELFF. V gene TRBV4-1 combines with J gene TRBJ2-2; 11 bases agree with TRBD2. CDR3 length: 15 amino acids. The germline V gene encodes CDR1 MGHRA and CDR2 YSYEKL. V trimming: 7 bases; J trimming: 6 bases; junction bases outside the gene matches: 7.

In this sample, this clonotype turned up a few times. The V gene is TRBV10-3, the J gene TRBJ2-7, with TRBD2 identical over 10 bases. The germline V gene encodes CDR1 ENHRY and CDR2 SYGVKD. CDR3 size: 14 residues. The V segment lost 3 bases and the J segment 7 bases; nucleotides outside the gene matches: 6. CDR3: CAISEISGRGEQYF. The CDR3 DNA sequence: TGTGCCATCAGTGAAATAAGCGGGAGGGGGGAGCAGTACTTC.

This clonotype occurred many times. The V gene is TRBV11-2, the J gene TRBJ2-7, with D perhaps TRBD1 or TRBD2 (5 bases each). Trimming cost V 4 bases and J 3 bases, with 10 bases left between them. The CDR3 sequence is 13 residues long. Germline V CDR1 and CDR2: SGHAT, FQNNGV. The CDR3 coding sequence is TGTGCCAGCAGCTCCTGGGACCTCTACGAGCAGTACTTC. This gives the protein CASSSWDLYEQYF. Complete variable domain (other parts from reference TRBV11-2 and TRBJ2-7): EAGVAQSPRYKIIEKRQSVAFWCNPISGHATLYWYQQILGQGPKLLIQFQNNGVVDDSQLPKDRFSAERLKGVDSTLKIQPAKLEDSAVYLCASSSWDLYEQYFGPGTRLTVT.

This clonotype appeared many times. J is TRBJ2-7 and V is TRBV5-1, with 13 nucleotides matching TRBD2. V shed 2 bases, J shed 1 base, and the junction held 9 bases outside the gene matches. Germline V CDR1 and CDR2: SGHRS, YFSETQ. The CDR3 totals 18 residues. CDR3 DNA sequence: TGCGCCAGCAGCTTTGGGAAGGGACTAGCGGGAATTTCCTACGAGCAGTACTTC. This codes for CASSFGKGLAGISYEQYF.

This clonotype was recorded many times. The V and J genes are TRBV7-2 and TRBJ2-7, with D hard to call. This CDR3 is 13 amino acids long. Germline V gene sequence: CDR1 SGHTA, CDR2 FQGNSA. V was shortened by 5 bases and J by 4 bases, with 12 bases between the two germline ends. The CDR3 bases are TGTGCCAGCAGCCCGCTTGGGCCATACGAGCAGTACTTC. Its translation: CASSPLGPYEQYF.

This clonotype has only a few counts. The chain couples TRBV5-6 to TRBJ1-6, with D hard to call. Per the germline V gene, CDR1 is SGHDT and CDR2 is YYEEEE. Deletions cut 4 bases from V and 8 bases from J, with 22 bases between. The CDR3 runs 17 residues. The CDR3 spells CASSIGPGPHAYSPLHF. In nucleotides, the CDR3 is TGTGCCAGCAGCATCGGACCGGGCCCCCACGCTTATTCACCCCTCCACTTT.

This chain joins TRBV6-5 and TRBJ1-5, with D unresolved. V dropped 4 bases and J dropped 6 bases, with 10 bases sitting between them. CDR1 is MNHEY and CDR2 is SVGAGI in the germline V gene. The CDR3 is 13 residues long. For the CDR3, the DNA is TGTGCCAGCAGTTCTTTTGGATTTCAGCCCCAGCATTTT. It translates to CASSSFGFQPQHF.

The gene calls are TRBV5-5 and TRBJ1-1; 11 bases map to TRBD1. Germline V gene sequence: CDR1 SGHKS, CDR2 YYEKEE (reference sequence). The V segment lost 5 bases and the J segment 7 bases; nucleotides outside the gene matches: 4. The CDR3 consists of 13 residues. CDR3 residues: CASSTDRGREAFF. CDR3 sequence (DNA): TGTGCCAGCAGTACGGACAGGGGGCGTGAAGCTTTCTTT.

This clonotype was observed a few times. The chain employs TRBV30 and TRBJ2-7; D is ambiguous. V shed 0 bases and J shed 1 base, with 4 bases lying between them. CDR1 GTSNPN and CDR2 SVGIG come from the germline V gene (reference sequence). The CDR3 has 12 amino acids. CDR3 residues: CAWSVESYEQYF. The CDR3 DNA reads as TGTGCCTGGAGTGTCGAGTCCTACGAGCAGTACTTC.

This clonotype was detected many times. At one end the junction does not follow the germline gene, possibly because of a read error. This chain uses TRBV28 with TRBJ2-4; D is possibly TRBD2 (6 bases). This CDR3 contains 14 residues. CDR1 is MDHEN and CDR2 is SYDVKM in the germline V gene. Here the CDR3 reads CASSLGLAKNIQYF. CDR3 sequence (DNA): TGCGCCAGCAGCTTGGGACTAGCCAAAAACATTCAGTACTTC.

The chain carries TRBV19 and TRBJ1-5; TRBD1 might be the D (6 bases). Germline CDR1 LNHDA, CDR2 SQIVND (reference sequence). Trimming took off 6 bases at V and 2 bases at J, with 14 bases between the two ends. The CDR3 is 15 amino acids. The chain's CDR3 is CASSNREYRNQPQHF. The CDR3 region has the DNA TGTGCCAGTAGCAACAGGGAGTATCGCAATCAGCCCCAGCATTTT.